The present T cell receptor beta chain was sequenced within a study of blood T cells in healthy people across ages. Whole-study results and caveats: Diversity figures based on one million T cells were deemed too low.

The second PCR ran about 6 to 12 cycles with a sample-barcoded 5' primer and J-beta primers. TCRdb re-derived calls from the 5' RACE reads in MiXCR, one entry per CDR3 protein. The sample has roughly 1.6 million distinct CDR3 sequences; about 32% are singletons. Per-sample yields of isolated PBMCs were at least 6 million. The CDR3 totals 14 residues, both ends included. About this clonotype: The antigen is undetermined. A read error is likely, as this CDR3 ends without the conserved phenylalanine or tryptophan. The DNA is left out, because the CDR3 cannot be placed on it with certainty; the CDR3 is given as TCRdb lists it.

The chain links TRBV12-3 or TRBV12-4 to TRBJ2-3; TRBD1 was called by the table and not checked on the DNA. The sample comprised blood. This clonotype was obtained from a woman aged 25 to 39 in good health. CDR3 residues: CASSEGASTDTQYS.